This T cell receptor beta chain was identified in a study of T cells in Graves' hyperthyroidism and ophthalmopathy (dated by TCRdb to between 2019 and 2020). With respect to the entire study: Peripheral blood samples were taken at the time of initial diagnosis, prior to any treatment. After sampling, hyperthyroidism patients received methimazole starting at 30 mg daily, and ophthalmopathy patients received high-dose intravenous methylprednisolone. The paper describes TCR Vbeta CDR3 sequencing of 135 peripheral blood samples, made up of about 41 ophthalmopathy patients, more than 70 hyperthyroidism patients and about 17 progressor patients. For training and testing, the 100 or so patients in the discovery cohort were randomly divided in a 7:3 ratio. Thyroid tissue and blood T-cell repertoires from about six Graves' hyperthyroidism patients were also compared in the study. Whether ophthalmopathy could be predicted prospectively was tested in an independent validation cohort made up of roughly 20 hyperthyroidism patients plus 17 patients who later progressed to ophthalmopathy. TCR V-J signatures able to tell the groups apart were searched for in a discovery cohort of 100 patients, of whom 43 had Graves' ophthalmopathy and about 55 had stable Graves' hyperthyroidism.

Broad study findings and their caveats: Most expanded thyroid clonotypes (frequency above 0.001) were also detected in blood, suggesting blood repertoires may reflect thyroid immune responses. During validation, the model predicted progression to ophthalmopathy a median of around 7 months ahead of onset, with around 71% sensitivity and roughly 75% specificity. A 13 V-J signature model separated ophthalmopathy from stable hyperthyroidism, with 87.88% sensitivity and 81.08% specificity in cross-validation and 80%/75% in testing. Sample size was not statistically predetermined, and investigators were not blinded to group allocation.

In the ophthalmopathy patients, disease was moderately to severely active, with a Clinical Activity Score of 3 or more, a NOSPECS grade of 4 or more, and a duration of less than 3 months. Any patient with an uncontrolled infection, another autoimmune disease, pregnancy or lactation was excluded. Diagnoses relied on clinical symptoms, serum thyroxine and TRAb, thyroid ultrasound and orbital computed tomography. PBMCs were separated from under 11 ml of fresh peripheral blood using Ficoll-Paque density gradient centrifugation. Total RNA was extracted with Trizol reagent, and quality was checked on an Agilent 2100 Bioanalyzer. The CDR3 spans 15 residues, from the cysteine through the phenylalanine. CDR3 DNA only is kept here, 45 bases in frame from base 1. The V and J ends are trimmed by 0 bases and 0 bases, leaving 8 bases between them. CDR1 is given as SGHTS and CDR2 as YDEGEE, both from the germline V gene.

The TCR beta CDR3 regions were amplified from the RNA transcripts. The TCR CDR3 was subjected to a first round of RT-PCR using the HTBI primer set and the Qiagen OneStep RT-PCR kit. A second multiplex PCR round built the libraries, followed by size selection and purification. Sequencing of the libraries was done on an Illumina HiSeq2000 using paired-end 100 bp reads. In the authors' own workflow: SOAPnuke was used to process the raw data, with reads discarded if the reads contained adapters or uncalled bases, had a mean Phred below 15, or lacked an exact constant-primer or identifier match. High-quality paired reads were merged using COPE v1.2.5, and each unique nucleotide sequence was defined as a clonotype. MiTCR v1.1 was used to align clonotypes to the IMGT TRBV, TRBD and TRBJ reference segments. Analysis was restricted to V-J combinations with a frequency above 0.0001, which covered 98% to 99.2% of repertoires. A TCS score was defined as the ratio of F50 (clonal expansion) to E x V (chaos), with BLOSUM62-based TCRdist applied between CDR3 peptides within each V-J. Welch's t-statistics and random forest reduced fewer than 600 V-J features to 10 to 15, which were used in a naive Bayes classifier (R e1071). TCRdb handled the public reads itself, with Q25 trimming in fastp and clone calling in MiXCR, and kept productive beta chains. Duplicate CDR3 protein sequences are folded into a single record with the most common DNA and genes. TCRdb, not the original authors, processed these V and J calls. Here the sample has roughly 400,000 distinct CDR3 sequences; around 15% occur a single time. 28% of the sample goes to the ten largest clones.

This clonotype was counted many times. What antigen it recognizes has not been identified. Per-base qualities were not stored, and no clone one base away is much larger. Sequencing was performed on blood. The clonotype originates from a man between 45 and 60 years old with Graves' ophthalmopathy. The chain is assembled from TRBV5-8 and TRBJ2-3; the D gene is unclear. The DNA reads as follows: TGTGCCAGCAGCTTGGGGCCTACTAGCACAGATACGCAGTATTTT. The translation is CASSLGPTSTDTQYF.